This paragraph reports one T cell receptor beta chain. The antigen is not known. The data were obtained in a study of cytomegalovirus exposure and HLA in healthy donors. Study conclusions and caveats: The authors enumerated 164 TCR beta chains as linked to cytomegalovirus.

Measured with immunoSEQ multiplex PCR; TCRdb has only the in-frame clones, and not every one. The sample shows roughly 60,000 clones, around 96% of them seen only once. Germline V gene lookup returns CDR1 MNHNS and CDR2 SASEGT. The CDR3 has 13 residues. The V gene is TRBV6-1, the J gene TRBJ2-5; D is unresolved. Matching the DNA end better, TRBJ2-7 makes the J call doubtful. The receptor comes from a man aged 18 to 29 in good health and CMV-seronegative. Sequenced sample: PBMCs. The CDR3 reads CASSVSTSYEQYF. As DNA, the CDR3 is TGTGCCAGCAGTGTTAGTACCTCCTACGAGCAGTACTTC.